What follows are 22 T cell receptor beta chains derived from one specimen sequenced in a study of Ad26.COV2.S vaccination and SARS-CoV-2 variants. Sequencing was performed with immunoSEQ multiplex PCR; in TCRdb, only in-frame clones are kept and a portion is missing. Of some 340,000 clones listed, roughly 86% are singletons. Treatment described: some 20 received Ad26.COV2.S at low or high dose, single or two shots; 5 received placebo; per-sample allocation not given. Specimen acquisition occurred on day 63 following the initial vaccine or placebo injection. The sample in question was peripheral blood, obtained in a trial of Ad26.COV2.S vaccine versus placebo. These TCRs come from a person between 18 and 65 years old who received the Ad26.COV2.S COVID-19 vaccine or a placebo.

The chain links TRBV11-2 to TRBJ2-5; 12 bases are a match to TRBD2. J was trimmed by 5 bases and V by 5 bases; bases with no gene match: 12. This CDR3 has 17 residues. Germline V gives CDR1 SGHAT, CDR2 FQNNGV. The CDR3 sequence: CASSPSASGGARETQYF. In nucleotides, the CDR3 is TGTGCCAGCAGCCCCAGCGCTAGCGGGGGGGCGCGGGAGACCCAGTACTTC.

The genes are TRBV27 and TRBJ2-7; no clear D gene. The V gene's germline CDR1 is MNHEY and CDR2 SMNVEV (reference sequence). This CDR3 has 15 residues. The V gene lost 6 bases and the J gene lost 1 base, with 16 bases spanning the gap. CDR3 nucleotide sequence: TGTGCCAGCAGCCCAATCGCGGCAGGATCCTACGAGCAGTACTTC. As protein: CASSPIAAGSYEQYF.

The gene calls are TRBV11-2 and TRBJ2-5; 8 bases align to TRBD1. Per germline, CDR1 SGHAT and CDR2 FQNNGV. CDR3 length: 14 residues. The V segment lost 6 bases and the J segment 9 bases; nucleotides outside the gene matches: 12. This chain's CDR3 is CASRLTTGGRSQYF. The CDR3 nucleotides are TGTGCCAGCAGACTTACAACAGGGGGGAGGTCCCAGTACTTC.

Regarding this clone: The identical CDR3 is also encoded by other nucleotide sequences in the sample. The chain carries TRBV6-2 or TRBV6-3 and TRBJ2-5, with D possibly called TRBD1 or TRBD2 (5 bases each). This CDR3 is built from 14 residues. V gave up 2 bases and J gave up 1 base, with 8 bases separating them. From germline, CDR1 is MNHEY and CDR2 SVGEGT. CDR3 sequence reads: CASSYGGSQETQYF. The CDR3 bases are TGTGCCAGCAGTTACGGGGGAAGCCAAGAGACCCAGTACTTC.

This clone has just one count. V usage is TRBV29-1 and J usage is TRBJ2-7, with D perhaps given as TRBD1 or TRBD2 (5 bases each). The CDR3 covers 11 residues. Trimming removed 4 bases at V and 6 bases at J, with 10 bases between. The germline CDR1 and CDR2 sequences are SQVTM and ANQGSEA. Here the CDR3 DNA reads TGCAGCGTTGGAGGGGTCCTCGAGCAGTACTTC. Its protein product is CSVGGVLEQYF.

This sequence joins TRBV21-1 and TRBJ1-6. TRBV21-1 is reported as a pseudogene. This CDR3 is built from 16 residues. CDR3 nucleotides: TGTGCCAGCAGCAATCCCGAAGGACGGCATAATTCACCCCTCCACTTT. It is translated as CASSNPEGRHNSPLHF.

The V call is TRBV7-9, the J call TRBJ1-5; unclear D gene. V was clipped by 3 bases and J by 4 bases, with 7 bases between them. Germline V gives CDR1 SEHNR, CDR2 FQNEAQ (reference sequence). This CDR3 is 13 amino acids long. In nucleotides, the CDR3 is TGTGCCAGCAGCTTTCGAGGGAATCAGCCCCAGCATTTT. Translation: CASSFRGNQPQHF.

The V gene is TRBV27, the J gene TRBJ2-7; 8 nucleotides line up with TRBD1. The CDR3 totals 14 residues. Germline CDR1 is MNHEY and CDR2 is SMNVEV (reference sequence). V lost 5 bases, J lost 1 base, and 4 bases stayed unmatched. DNA for the CDR3: TGTGCCAGCAGTACAGGGGGTTGGTCCTACGAGCAGTACTTC. This codes for CASSTGGWSYEQYF.

The V gene is TRBV10-3, the J gene TRBJ1-1; D unresolved. Germline V gene lookup returns CDR1 ENHRY and CDR2 SYGVKD. The length of the CDR3 is 13 residues. V shed 2 bases and J shed 4 bases, with 8 bases lying between them. CDR3 coding DNA: TGTGCCATCAGTGAGCGGTCGGTCACTGAAGCTTTCTTT. Its protein product is CAISERSVTEAFF.

The chain recombines TRBV18 with TRBJ2-1, with D possibly TRBD2 on 7 matching bases. This CDR3 contains 15 residues. CDR1 KGHSH and CDR2 LQKENI come from the germline V gene. With 1 base removed from V and 5 bases from J, the gap between germline ends came to 12 bases. The CDR3 DNA follows: TGTGCCAGCTCACCACGGGGGGGCCAGGACAATGAGCAGTTCTTC. Translation gives CASSPRGGQDNEQFF. The whole variable domain, remainder taken from reference TRBV18 and TRBJ2-1, is NAGVMQNPRHLVRRRGQEARLRCSPMKGHSHVYWYRQLPEEGLKFMVYLQKENIIDESGMPKERFSAEFPKEGPSILRIQQVVRGDSAAYFCASSPRGGQDNEQFFGPGTRLTVL.

The rearrangement links TRBV19 to TRBJ2-5; perhaps TRBD2 as D (5 bases). Per germline, CDR1 LNHDA and CDR2 SQIVND (reference sequence). The V and J ends lost 6 bases and 4 bases respectively, with 15 bases between them. The CDR3 runs to 14 residues. CDR3 DNA: TGTGCCAGTAGGGGCAGGACTGCCGGAGAGACCCAGTACTTC. Translation gives CASRGRTAGETQYF.

The rearrangement uses TRBV5-6 and TRBJ2-1; D possibly matches TRBD1 or TRBD2 (5 bases each). This CDR3 contains 15 residues. V lost 4 bases to trimming and J lost 3 bases, with 14 bases between them. The germline V gene encodes CDR1 SGHDT and CDR2 YYEEEE. The chain's CDR3 is CASSLGRRDYNEQFF. In nucleotides, the CDR3 is TGTGCCAGCAGCCTGGGACGCAGGGACTACAATGAGCAGTTCTTC.

The chain combines TRBV6-4 with TRBJ1-6; D gene uncertain. This CDR3 has 10 amino acids. Germline CDR1 is MRHNA and CDR2 is SNTAGT. V was trimmed by 7 bases and J by 8 bases, leaving 3 bases between them. CDR3 in DNA: TGTGCCAGCACTCATTCACCCCTCCACTTT. Residues: CASTHSPLHF.

The chain joins TRBV4-1 to TRBJ1-5; TRBD1 agrees at 12 bases. Germline V gives CDR1 MGHRA, CDR2 YSYEKL. Trimming took 0 bases from V and 4 from J; bases not matched to a gene: 10. There are 19 residues in the CDR3. The CDR3 is CASSQDEGGTGGRNQPQHF. The CDR3, as DNA: TGCGCCAGCAGCCAAGATGAAGGCGGGACAGGGGGCCGGAATCAGCCCCAGCATTTT.

The CDR3, as DNA: TGTGCCAGTAGCTGGGGGGGACTAGCGGCCCCCCGAGATACGCAGTATTTT. This sequence encodes CASSWGGLAAPRDTQYF. The chain joins TRBV19 to TRBJ2-3, with 11 bases lining up with TRBD2. Germline V gene lookup returns CDR1 LNHDA and CDR2 SQIVND (reference sequence). J was trimmed by 5 bases and V by 6 bases; bases with no gene match: 13. The CDR3 spans 17 residues.

V gene TRBV5-1 combines with J gene TRBJ1-2; tentatively, D is TRBD1 (6 bases). The germline V gene encodes CDR1 SGHRS and CDR2 YFSETQ. This CDR3 is 14 amino acids long. The germline V and J ends were trimmed by 4 bases and 5 bases, with 15 bases remaining between them. The chain's CDR3 is CASSPHTGLYGYTF. The CDR3 DNA sequence: TGCGCCAGCAGCCCACACACAGGGCTGTATGGCTACACCTTC.

The rearrangement uses TRBV3-1 (or the pseudogene TRBV3-2) and TRBJ2-3, with TRBD2 matching 9 bases. Germline values: CDR1 LGHDT, CDR2 YNNKEL (reference sequence). J lost 6 bases, V lost 4 bases, and 14 bases had no gene match. The CDR3 runs to 17 residues. CDR3 in amino acids: CASSPKRGGGAVDTQYF. CDR3 nucleotide sequence: TGTGCCAGCAGCCCAAAACGAGGCGGGGGGGCGGTGGATACGCAGTATTTT.

The V and J genes are TRBV19 and TRBJ2-7; unclear D gene. CDR3 length: 13 amino acids. Trimming removed 6 bases at V and 3 bases at J, with 12 bases between. Per the germline V gene, CDR1 is LNHDA and CDR2 is SQIVND (reference sequence). Here the CDR3 reads CASSNQLHYEQYF. The DNA for the CDR3 is TGTGCCAGTAGCAATCAACTACACTACGAGCAGTACTTC.

The chain employs TRBV18 and TRBJ2-7, with 7 bases fitting TRBD1. The V gene end was trimmed by 1 base and the J gene end by 6 bases; junction bases not matched to a gene: 0. Germline CDR1 is KGHSH and CDR2 is LQKENI. The CDR3 is 12 residues long. The CDR3 protein is CASSPQGAEQYF. The CDR3 region has the DNA TGTGCCAGCTCACCACAGGGGGCCGAGCAGTACTTC.

The chain employs TRBV2 and TRBJ1-6, with a weak D call TRBD1 (5 bases). The germline CDR1 and CDR2 sequences are SNHLY and FYNNEI. The CDR3 loop spans 15 amino acids. V was cut by 2 bases and J by 10 bases, with 15 bases left in between. CDR3 coding DNA: TGTGCCAGCAGTGAAAAGACGGGGAAGGGGTCACCCCTCCACTTT. Protein: CASSEKTGKGSPLHF.

The CDR3 loop is CASKINKRGEQFF. CDR3 coding DNA: TGTGCCAGCAAGATCAACAAAAGGGGTGAGCAGTTCTTC. V gene TRBV6-5 combines with J gene TRBJ2-1, with D possibly being TRBD1 (5 bases). V was trimmed by 7 bases and J by 9 bases, leaving 16 bases between them. From germline, CDR1 is MNHEY and CDR2 SVGAGI. The CDR3 has 13 residues.

This clone has a handful of counts. The CDR3 region has the DNA TGCGCCAGCAGCACAGGAGTTAATTCACCCCTCCACTTT. Protein: CASSTGVNSPLHF. The rearrangement joins TRBV5-1 to TRBJ1-6; tentative D call: TRBD1 (5 bases). This CDR3 contains 13 residues. From germline, CDR1 is SGHRS and CDR2 YFSETQ. With 4 bases removed from V and 6 bases from J, the gap between germline ends came to 8 bases.